This record concerns one T cell receptor (beta chain) sequence. The sample is drawn from a study of T cells in Graves' hyperthyroidism and ophthalmopathy. With 2 bases clipped from V and 5 bases from J, the junction kept 2 bases outside the gene matches. This CDR3 comprises 13 residues. Germline CDR1 and CDR2: WNHNN and SYGVQD (reference sequence). Amplified TCR beta CDR3 regions derived from RNA transcripts. With the HTBI primer set, the TCR CDR3 went through a first round of RT-PCR. TCRdb used MiXCR to reprocess the multiplex PCR reads, holding one entry per CDR3 protein. Here the sample spans 75,000 to 100,000 distinct CDR3 sequences, over 50% being singletons. Based on clinical symptoms, serum thyroxine and TRAb, thyroid ultrasound and orbital computed tomography, diagnoses were reached.

This sequence originates from a woman in her thirties or forties with Graves' hyperthyroidism. This rearrangement joins TRBV10-1 to TRBJ2-7; 8 bases are shared with TRBD2. Sequenced input: blood. CDR3 loop: CASSERAGDEQYF. The CDR3 DNA reads TGCGCCAGCAGTGAGAGAGCGGGAGACGAGCAGTACTTC.